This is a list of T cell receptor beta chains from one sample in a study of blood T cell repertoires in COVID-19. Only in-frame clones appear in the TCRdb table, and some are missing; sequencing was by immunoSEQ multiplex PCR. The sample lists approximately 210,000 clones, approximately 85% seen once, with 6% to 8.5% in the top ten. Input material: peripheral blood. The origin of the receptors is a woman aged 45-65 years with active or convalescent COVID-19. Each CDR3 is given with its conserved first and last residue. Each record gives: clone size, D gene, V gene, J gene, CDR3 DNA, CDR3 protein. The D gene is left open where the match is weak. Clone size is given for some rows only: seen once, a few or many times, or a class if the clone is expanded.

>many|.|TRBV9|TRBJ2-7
TGTGCCAGCAGCGTAGCAGGGAACCCCTACGAGCAGTACTTC
CASSVAGNPYEQYF
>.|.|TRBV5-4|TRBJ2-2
TGTGCCAGCAGCTTGGCCGGAGGGAACACCGGGGAGCTGTTTTTT
CASSLAGGNTGELFF
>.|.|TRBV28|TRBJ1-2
TGTGCCAGCAGCCAACCCCGGACAGAATCCTATGGCTACACCTTC
CASSQPRTESYGYTF
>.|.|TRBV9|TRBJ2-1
TGTGCCAGCAGCGTAAACGCACCCCCGGGGGAAAGCAATGAGCAGTTCTTC
CASSVNAPPGESNEQFF
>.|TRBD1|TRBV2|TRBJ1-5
TGTGCCAGTAGGGGGACAGCGAATAGCAATCAGCCCCAGCATTTT
CASRGTANSNQPQHF
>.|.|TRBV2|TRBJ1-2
TGTGCCAGCAACCCCGGGGAGGGCCCCTATGGCTACACCTTC
CASNPGEGPYGYTF
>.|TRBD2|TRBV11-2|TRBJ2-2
TGTGCCAGCAGCTCAACTAGCGGGGGGGCTAGGACCGGGGAGCTGTTTTTT
CASSSTSGGARTGELFF
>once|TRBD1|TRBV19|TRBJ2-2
TGTGCCAGCCGTGCAGGGACAGGGGGCACCGGGGAGCTGTTTTTT
CASRAGTGGTGELFF
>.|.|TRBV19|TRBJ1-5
TGTGCCAGTAGTATTTCTACAGGGCCCAATCAGCCCCAGCATTTT
CASSISTGPNQPQHF
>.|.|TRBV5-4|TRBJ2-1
TGTGCCAGCAGCTTGGGACTCGTCAACAATGAGCAGTTCTTC
CASSLGLVNNEQFF
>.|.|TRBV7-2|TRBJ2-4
TGTGCCAGCAGCTTAGTGGGGGGGGGCATCCGAGCCAAAAACATTCAGTACTTC
CASSLVGGGIRAKNIQYF
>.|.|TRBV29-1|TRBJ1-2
TGCAGCGTTGATCGGGATGGCTACACCTTC
CSVDRDGYTF
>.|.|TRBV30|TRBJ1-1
TGTGCCTGGAGTGTTGACATGCCGACTGAAGCTTTCTTT
CAWSVDMPTEAFF
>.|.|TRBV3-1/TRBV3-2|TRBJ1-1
TGTGCCAGCAGCCCTAGGGAGGGCTCTGGGGTCTTT
CASSPREGSGVF
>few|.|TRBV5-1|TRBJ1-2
TGCGCCACCGGTACAGGGTCGGACTATGGCTACACCTTC
CATGTGSDYGYTF
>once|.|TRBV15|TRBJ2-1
TGTGCCACAAGGCGGGGATACAATGAGCAGTTCTTC
CATRRGYNEQFF
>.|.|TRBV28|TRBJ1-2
TGTGCCAGCAGACTAGGCGGGGCGGGGGACTATGGCTACACCTTC
CASRLGGAGDYGYTF
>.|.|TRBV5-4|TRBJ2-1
TGTGCCAGCAGCTTGGCGCGGTCAGGGGCACACAATGAGCAGTTCTTC
CASSLARSGAHNEQFF
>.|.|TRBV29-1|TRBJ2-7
TGCAGCGTTGAAGAAAGAGAAAGGGGCTCGTACTTC
CSVEERERGSYF
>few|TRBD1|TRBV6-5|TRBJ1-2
TGTGCCAGCAGTTACGGGACAGACCCCTATGGCTACACCTTC
CASSYGTDPYGYTF
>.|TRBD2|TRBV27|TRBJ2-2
TGTGCCAGCAGTCATTCTAGCGGGAGGTCCACCGGGGAGCTGTTTTTT
CASSHSSGRSTGELFF
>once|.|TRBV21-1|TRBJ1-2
TGTGCCAGCAGCAAAGGGGGGGGCCGAAGAGGCTATGGCTACACCTTC
CASSKGGGRRGYGYTF
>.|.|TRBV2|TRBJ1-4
TGTGCCAGCAGTGAAGAAGCCGGGGAAAAACTGTTTTTT
CASSEEAGEKLFF
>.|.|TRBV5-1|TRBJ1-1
TGCGCCAGCAGCTTGGCGGTCTCTGTGGTGAACACTGAAGCTTTCTTT
CASSLAVSVVNTEAFF
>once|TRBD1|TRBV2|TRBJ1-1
TGTGCCAGCAGGGGACAGGGGTTCGGAGCTTTCTTT
CASRGQGFGAFF
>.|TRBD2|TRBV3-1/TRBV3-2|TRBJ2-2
TGTGCCAGCAGCCTTAGCGGGAGCAACACCGGGGAGCTGTTTTTT
CASSLSGSNTGELFF
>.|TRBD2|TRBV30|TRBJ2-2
TGTGCCTGGAGAATAGCGGGAGACGGGGAGCTGTTTTTT
CAWRIAGDGELFF
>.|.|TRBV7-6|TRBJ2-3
TGTGCCAGCAGCTCCCCCGGGGGAAGAAACACAGATACGCAGTATTTT
CASSSPGGRNTDTQYF
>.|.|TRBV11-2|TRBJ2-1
TGTGCCAGCAGCCCCAGTTCTAGCTCCTACAATGAGCAGTTCTTC
CASSPSSSSYNEQFF
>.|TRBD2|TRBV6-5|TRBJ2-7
TGTGCCAGCAGGAGGGGTAGCGGGGGCTCCTACGAGCAGTACTTC
CASRRGSGGSYEQYF
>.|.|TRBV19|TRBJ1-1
TGTGCCAGTAGTATAATTATAAGCAACACTGAAGCTTTCTTT
CASSIIISNTEAFF